This is a list of T cell receptor beta chains from one sample in a study of cytomegalovirus exposure and HLA in healthy donors. Repertoires were generated with immunoSEQ multiplex PCR, while TCRdb's copy carries only in-frame clones and drops some. The top ten hold roughly 2.4% of the sample, which has 84,000 or so clones, approximately 88% seen once. The sequencing sample was made of PBMCs. The receptors originated from a woman between 50 and 59 years old in good health and CMV-seronegative. Each CDR3 is given with its conserved first and last residue. D genes are given only for firm matches. Clone sizes are given selectively: once, few, many, or a class where the clone is expanded.

D gene	J gene	V gene	clone size	CDR3 DNA	CDR3 protein
-	TRBJ1-2	TRBV29-1	-	TGCAGCGTTGGTGACACCTATGGCTACACCTTC	CSVGDTYGYTF
TRBD1	TRBJ1-1	TRBV4-2	-	TGTGCCAGCAGCCACTTACAGGGGGGGACCACTGAAGCTTTCTTT	CASSHLQGGTTEAFF
TRBD1	TRBJ2-5	TRBV19	-	TGTGCCAGTAGTACCACAGGGGGCCAGGAGACCCAGTACTTC	CASSTTGGQETQYF
-	TRBJ1-2	TRBV14	-	TGTGCCAGCAGCCAAGATTTGTCAGCGAACAGCGCGCCGCGGGGTTACACCTTC	CASSQDLSANSAPRGYTF
TRBD2	TRBJ2-3	TRBV30	-	TGTGCCTGGACCTCCCGAGTTGCGGGGGTTCCACCAGATACGCAGTATTTT	CAWTSRVAGVPPDTQYF
-	TRBJ1-1	TRBV5-6	few	TGTGCCAGCAGCTTGCTATTCGCAGGGTACACTGAAGCTTTCTTT	CASSLLFAGYTEAFF
-	TRBJ2-3	TRBV5-1	-	TGCGCCAGCAGCCTGAGCACAGATACGCAGTATTTT	CASSLSTDTQYF
-	TRBJ2-4	TRBV28	-	TGTGCCAGCTCCCAGGAAAACATTCAGTACTTC	CASSQENIQYF
-	TRBJ2-1	TRBV5-1	-	TGCGCCAGCAGCACGACTGGTATAACCTACAATGAGCAGTTCTTC	CASSTTGITYNEQFF
TRBD1	TRBJ1-2	TRBV5-1	-	TGCGCCAGCAGCCCCTCGGGGGACAGGGCGTATGGCTACACCTTC	CASSPSGDRAYGYTF
TRBD2	TRBJ2-1	TRBV6-1	-	TGTGCCAGCAGTCGGGCGGGGGTGTACAATGAGCAGTTCTTC	CASSRAGVYNEQFF
TRBD2	TRBJ2-3	TRBV7-3	few	TGTGCCAGCAGCTTAAGCGGGAGTTACACAGATACGCAGTATTTT	CASSLSGSYTDTQYF
-	TRBJ1-5	TRBV28	-	TGTGCCAGCAGTTTAATCGGTAGCAATCAGCCCCAGCATTTT	CASSLIGSNQPQHF
-	TRBJ1-2	TRBV6-1	-	TGTGCCAGCAGTGAAGCCATAAGGGGAGGCTACACCTTC	CASSEAIRGGYTF
-	TRBJ1-5	TRBV4-2	-	TGTGCCAGCAGCCAAGAGAACGGGTTGGGCAATCAGCCCCAGCATTTT	CASSQENGLGNQPQHF
TRBD1	TRBJ2-1	TRBV7-2	-	TGTGCCAGCAGCTTAAAGCGACAGGGCAATGAGCAGTTCTTC	CASSLKRQGNEQFF
TRBD1	TRBJ2-6	TRBV6-1	-	TGTGCCAGCAGTGAATTTGGGACAGTGGCTGGGGCCAACGTCCTGACTTTC	CASSEFGTVAGANVLTF
-	TRBJ1-1	TRBV5-4	-	TGTGCCAGCAGCTACTCTGCCACTGAAGCTTTCTTT	CASSYSATEAFF
-	TRBJ1-5	TRBV5-5	-	TGTGCCAGCAGCTTGGGGCGGGTGGCCGGTCAGCCCCAGCATTTT	CASSLGRVAGQPQHF
TRBD1	TRBJ1-5	TRBV6-5	few	TGTGCCAGCAGTTACTCACAGGGGACCAATCAGCCCCAGCATTTT	CASSYSQGTNQPQHF
TRBD2	TRBJ2-1	TRBV7-3	-	TGTGCCAGCAGCTTACCTCGGCGGGGGGCCGACAATGAGCAGTTCTTC	CASSLPRRGADNEQFF
-	TRBJ1-2	TRBV2	-	TGTGCCAGCAGGGAGGGTACGAATGGCTACACCTTC	CASREGTNGYTF
TRBD1	TRBJ2-1	TRBV19	-	TGTGCCAGTAGCCTCTCGGGGACAGGTCACAATGAGCAGTTCTTC	CASSLSGTGHNEQFF
TRBD2	TRBJ2-3	TRBV5-1	-	TGCGCCAGCAGCTTAGGACTAGCGGGGGGGATAACAGATACGCAGTATTTT	CASSLGLAGGITDTQYF
-	TRBJ2-7	TRBV27	-	TGTGCCAGCAGTTTCACAGGCCGAGATTACGAGCAGTACTTC	CASSFTGRDYEQYF